The source of this T cell receptor beta chain is a study of blood T cell repertoires in COVID-19. About the study: Both acute and convalescent COVID-19 samples were obtained from the United States, Italy and Spain. T cells, B-cell-depleted T cells, or PBMCs provided the cDNA or gDNA that served as material.

Germline V gene data show CDR1 as SGDLS and CDR2 as YYNGEE. This CDR3 contains 14 residues. Losses at the gene ends were 1 base for V and 2 bases for J; bases not matched to a gene: 3. As originally analysed: Researchers report that nucleated cell counts were estimated from reference gene primer amplification. Some clones are missing from TCRdb's copy, which holds only in-frame ones; the method was immunoSEQ multiplex PCR. The V and J calls and the clone size are those of that table, but D and trimming were determined from the DNA. The sample consists of 390,000 or so clones, around 87% of them appearing once.

The receptor's source is a woman in her 30s with COVID-19, enrolled during active disease. The chain is built from TRBV9 and TRBJ2-7; TRBD1 agrees at 7 bases. Sequencing input: peripheral blood. CDR3 loop: CASSVSDRAYEQYF. The DNA for the CDR3 is TGTGCCAGCAGCGTATCAGACAGGGCCTACGAGCAGTACTTC.